This entry lists 9 T cell receptor beta chains sequenced from one sample in a study of T cell responses to AZD1222 COVID-19 vaccine (dated by TCRdb to the early 2020s). Library method: the immunoSEQ multiplex PCR assay. The immuneACCESS repertoire file appears here via TCRdb, limited to in-frame rearrangements. These files lack a portion of the clones; in checked studies, under half of the deficit traces to unresolved V genes, and the cause of the others is not known. The table for this sample lists roughly 77,000 clones; approximately 90% of them were counted only once. The top ten clones comprise roughly 7% of the sample. Interpreted using the paper, the time point label stands for: baseline before first vaccination. In light of the paper, this sample's treatment or condition label describes: meningococcal conjugate vaccine given as trial control. This specimen consisted of peripheral blood, obtained on day 0 of MenACWY control vaccination. These receptors all come from an adult in good health.

The J gene is TRBJ1-5, the V gene TRBV6-5, with 7 bases lining up with TRBD1. The V and J ends lost 5 bases and 2 bases, in that order; junction bases with no gene match: 6. CDR3 length: 15 residues. The germline gives CDR1 MNHEY, CDR2 SVGAGI. The CDR3 loop is CASSRGTVGNQPQHF. Here the CDR3 DNA reads TGTGCCAGCAGTAGGGGGACAGTCGGCAATCAGCCCCAGCATTTT.

This clone was observed a few times. The CDR3 DNA reads TGTGCCAGCAGCTTATCCGGGACGGACGGCTACACCTTC. It specifies CASSLSGTDGYTF. This sequence joins TRBV7-9 and TRBJ1-2; maybe TRBD1 (5 bases). Per the germline V gene, CDR1 is SEHNR and CDR2 is FQNEAQ (reference sequence). V was clipped by 2 bases and J by 8 bases, with 12 bases between them. The CDR3 covers 13 residues.

The rearrangement uses TRBV7-8 and TRBJ1-1; 7 nucleotides align to TRBD1. CDR3 length: 14 amino acids. J lost 0 bases, V lost 5 bases, and 3 bases had no gene match. Germline assignment: CDR1 SGHVS and CDR2 FQNEAQ. The CDR3 region has the DNA TGTGCCAGCAGCGAGGGGGCTTTGAACACTGAAGCTTTCTTT. Protein sequence: CASSEGALNTEAFF.

This chain uses TRBV6-6 with TRBJ1-1; TRBD1 might be the D (5 bases). Germline V gives CDR1 MNHNY, CDR2 SVGAGI (reference sequence). V lost 6 bases and J 5 bases, leaving 7 bases between the germline ends. The CDR3 extends over 11 amino acids. The CDR3 sequence is CASSRETEAFF. In DNA form, the CDR3 reads TGTGCCAGCAGCAGGGAAACTGAAGCTTTCTTT.

This chain joins TRBV13 and TRBJ1-3; a weak D match, TRBD1 (6 bases). The CDR3 is 16 amino acids. CDR1 and CDR2 (germline): PRHDT, FYEKMQ (reference sequence). V lost 1 base and J lost 0, with 10 bases in between. The CDR3 DNA follows: TGTGCCAGCAGCTTAGAAGGGGGAGTCTCTGGAAACACCATATATTTT. It yields the protein CASSLEGGVSGNTIYF.

This chain uses TRBV9 with TRBJ2-1; 8 bases match TRBD1. Germline V gene sequence: CDR1 SGDLS, CDR2 YYNGEE. This CDR3 is 14 amino acids long. V shed 3 bases and J 7 bases; nucleotides not matched to a gene: 6. CDR3 protein: CASSGTGWGNEQFF. CDR3 nucleotides: TGTGCCAGCAGCGGGACAGGGTGGGGAAATGAGCAGTTCTTC.

The chain carries TRBV5-8 and TRBJ2-5; 14 bases align to TRBD2. Germline loops: CDR1 SGHTS, CDR2 YDEGEE. The CDR3 is made up of 15 amino acids. The J segment lost 4 bases and the V segment lost 4 bases, leaving 3 bases of the junction unmatched. DNA of the CDR3: TGTGCCAGCAGCGCGGGACTAGCGGGGGTAGAGACCCAGTACTTC. Translating gives CASSAGLAGVETQYF.

The V gene is TRBV28, the J gene TRBJ1-4; D is unclear. This CDR3 is built from 13 residues. Germline V lookup: CDR1 MDHEN, CDR2 SYDVKM. Trimming pared 4 bases from V and 5 bases from J, leaving 8 bases between. The CDR3 sequence is CASSYGNNEKLFF. In DNA, the CDR3 is TGTGCCAGCAGTTACGGAAACAATGAAAAACTGTTTTTT.

DNA for the CDR3: TGTGCCAGCAGCCAAAAGTCCTACGAGCAGTACTTC. Amino acid sequence: CASSQKSYEQYF. The V and J genes are TRBV3-1 (or the pseudogene TRBV3-2) and TRBJ2-7; D unclear. Germline CDR1 and CDR2: LGHDT and YNNKEL (reference sequence). The CDR3 has 12 residues. Trimming stripped 2 bases from V and 1 base from J, with 3 bases between.